These T cell receptor beta chains were read from a single sample in a study of blood T cells in healthy people across ages. TCRdb used MiXCR to reprocess the 5' RACE reads, holding one entry per CDR3 protein. The table includes about 640,000 distinct CDR3 sequences, 58% detected once. The sample consisted of blood. Receptors were obtained from a man aged 55 to 70 in good health. CDR3s include the opening cysteine and the closing phenylalanine or tryptophan. The order of the fields is D gene, J gene, V gene, clone size, CDR3 DNA, CDR3 protein. A D gene is named only where the DNA matches it firmly. The size of a clone is reported for some rows only, either as once, few or many, or as a class for expanded clones.

>TRBD2|TRBJ2-3|TRBV20-1|-
TGCAGTGCTCCCACTAGCGGGGGGGCCACAGATACGCAGTATTTT
CSAPTSGGATDTQYF
>TRBD2|TRBJ2-1|TRBV20-1|-
TGCAGTGCACCGACCCCGGGACTAGTTGAGCAGTTCTTC
CSAPTPGLVEQFF
>-|TRBJ2-4|TRBV11-2|-
TGTGCCAGCAGCTTACTTGCGGGGCTGGCCAACATTCAGTACTTC
CASSLLAGLANIQYF
>TRBD2|TRBJ2-7|TRBV5-1|-
TGCGCCAGCAGCGAGCTTAGCGGGGGGGCCGCCTACGAGCAGTACTTC
CASSELSGGAAYEQYF
>-|TRBJ2-1|TRBV9|-
TGTGCCAGCAGCGTAGATTCCAGGGGAGACAATGAGCAGTTCTTC
CASSVDSRGDNEQFF
>-|TRBJ2-1|TRBV29-1|-
TGCAGCGGGGGGTCTGCAACACAAGTCGGTGAGCGGTTCTTC
CSGGSATQVGERFF
>-|TRBJ2-7|TRBV27|-
TGTGCCAGCAGTTTAGGCCAGGGAAAAAACTACGAGCAGTACTTC
CASSLGQGKNYEQYF
>TRBD1|TRBJ2-3|TRBV10-3|-
TGTGCCATCAGGGAACAGGGGGTTAGCACAGATACGCAGTATTTT
CAIREQGVSTDTQYF
>TRBD1|TRBJ1-6|TRBV18|-
TGTGCCAGCTCTGCCGGGACAGATAATTCACCCCTCCACTTT
CASSAGTDNSPLHF
>-|TRBJ2-2|TRBV29-1|-
TGCAGCGTTGATTCTTTTTCCGGGGAGCTGTTTTTT
CSVDSFSGELFF
>TRBD1|TRBJ1-5|TRBV20-1|-
TGCAGTGCTCCTCGGGACAGGGGGCTCTTGAACAATCAGCCCCAGCATTTT
CSAPRDRGLLNNQPQHF
>TRBD2|TRBJ2-3|TRBV5-1|few
TGCGCCAGCAGCAAACGACTAGCGGAGGCCCAAGATACGCAGTATTTT
CASSKRLAEAQDTQYF
>TRBD1|TRBJ1-4|TRBV3-1|few
TGTGCCAGCAGCCAGACAGGGGTGGCTAATGAAAAACTGTTTTTT
CASSQTGVANEKLFF
>-|TRBJ1-2|TRBV5-1|-
TGCGCCAGCAGCGTGGAGGCCCGGGGTGGCTACACCTTC
CASSVEARGGYTF
>-|TRBJ1-2|TRBV28|many
TGTGCCATTGCGGGGGGAGTCCTTAACTATGGCTACACCTTC
CAIAGGVLNYGYTF
>TRBD2|TRBJ2-1|TRBV7-2|-
TGTGCCAGCACCACAGGGAGCGGGGGGGAGCAGTTCTTC
CASTTGSGGEQFF
>TRBD2|TRBJ2-7|TRBV20-1|few
TGCAGTGCGACTTCTAGCGGTTCCTACGAGCAGTACTTC
CSATSSGSYEQYF
>TRBD2|TRBJ2-3|TRBV5-1|-
TGCGCCAGCAGCTTGTGGGGGACTAGCGGGGGACTCGTCGCAGATACGCAGTATTTT
CASSLWGTSGGLVADTQYF
>-|TRBJ2-3|TRBV20-1|-
TGCAGTGCTAATAGGGACTCCGCGAGCACAGATACGCAGTATTTT
CSANRDSASTDTQYF
>TRBD2|TRBJ2-1|TRBV5-1|-
TGCGCCAGCAGCTTGGATGGAGGACTAGCGGGCAATGAGCAGTTCTTC
CASSLDGGLAGNEQFF
>-|TRBJ1-6|TRBV5-1|-
TGCGCCAGCAGTATGGGGGTTTCTAATTCACCCCTCCACTTT
CASSMGVSNSPLHF
>-|TRBJ2-3|TRBV7-2|-
TGTGCCAGCAGCGGGGCGGGCACAGATACGCAGTATTTT
CASSGAGTDTQYF
>TRBD2|TRBJ2-7|TRBV29-1|few
TGCAGCGTTCAAAGCGGGGGGACTGACGAGCAGTACTTC
CSVQSGGTDEQYF
>TRBD2|TRBJ2-4|TRBV7-6|-
TGTGCCAGCAGCTTCTCCGGGACTACGAGCATTCAGTACTTC
CASSFSGTTSIQYF
>TRBD2|TRBJ2-1|TRBV3-1|-
TGTGCCAGCAGCCGGGGGGACTACGAGCAGTTCTTC
CASSRGDYEQFF
>-|TRBJ2-7|TRBV6-6|few
TGTGCCAGCAGTTACTCCTTAGCCGGGTCGTCCTACGAGCAGTACTTC
CASSYSLAGSSYEQYF
>-|TRBJ2-7|TRBV6-6|-
TGTGCCAGCAGTGACGGTAGCTGGGACGAGCAGTACTTC
CASSDGSWDEQYF
>-|TRBJ1-4|TRBV20-1|few
TGCAGTGCCCATGTGGGGGAAAAACTGTTTTTT
CSAHVGEKLFF
>-|TRBJ2-3|TRBV7-2|-
TGTGCCAGCATCGACATCCTAGCCCGCAATACGCAGTATTTT
CASIDILARNTQYF
>TRBD2|TRBJ2-3|TRBV4-1|-
TGCGCCAGCAGCCAGATCCCGGGACTAGCGCGTAGCACAGATACGCAGTATTTT
CASSQIPGLARSTDTQYF
>-|TRBJ1-4|TRBV7-9|few
TGTGCTAGCAGCTTAGGATCGGGGCCAACTAATGAAAAACTGTTTTTT
CASSLGSGPTNEKLFF
>-|TRBJ1-2|TRBV20-1|few
TGCAGTGCTAGGGACAGCGCGGATTCTAACTATGGCTACACCTTC
CSARDSADSNYGYTF
>-|TRBJ1-2|TRBV6-1|many
TGTGCCAGCAGTGCAGAGGGGGGTTACTATGGCTACACCTTC
CASSAEGGYYGYTF
>-|TRBJ1-4|TRBV20-1|-
TGCAGTGTTGGGACCCCGGGGGGTGAAAAACTGTTTTTT
CSVGTPGGEKLFF
>TRBD2|TRBJ2-7|TRBV20-1|-
TGCAGTGCTAGAGATCGGGTAGCGGGGGCCTCCTACGAGCAGTACTTC
CSARDRVAGASYEQYF